This TCR beta chain was obtained from a study of control samples from healthy donors and cancer patients. The method was immunoSEQ multiplex PCR; TCRdb's version includes in-frame clones alone and lacks a portion of them. The sample consists of tens of thousands of clones, almost 85% of them appearing once. Germline CDR1 MNHNS, CDR2 SASEGT. The CDR3 has 15 residues. V gave up 3 bases and J gave up 0 bases, with 11 bases separating them. This clonotype originated in a man between 35 and 55 years old in good health. This sequence joins TRBV6-1 and TRBJ1-2, with TRBD1 as a possible D gene (5 bases). Sequenced: blood. DNA of the CDR3: TGTGCCAGCAGTGATATGGGGGGGACTAACTATGGCTACACCTTC. Protein: CASSDMGGTNYGYTF.